Below are 13 T cell receptor beta chains sequenced from a single sample in a study of CD8 T cells in ankylosing spondylitis. TCRdb re-called the 5' RACE reads through MiXCR, storing one row per CDR3 protein. This sample carries roughly 90,000 distinct CDR3 sequences, roughly 8.3% of them seen once, and the ten largest clones take around 10%. Source material: blood, either unsorted or a sorted T cell fraction (not recorded which). The origin of the receptors is a male donor with ankylosing spondylitis or in good health (not recorded which).

This clonotype came up many times. The rearrangement joins TRBV4-3 to TRBJ2-7; 10 bases are shared with TRBD2. CDR1 is LGHNA, CDR2 YSLEER, per germline. The CDR3 spans 16 residues. The V gene end was trimmed by 3 bases and the J gene end by 7 bases; junction bases not matched to a gene: 12. The CDR3 nucleotides are TGCGCCAGCAGCCATTCGCTAGCGGGAGTCACCGGGGAGCAGTACTTC. It translates to CASSHSLAGVTGEQYF.

Ten or more counts support this clonotype. The chain combines TRBV4-3 with TRBJ1-2; D is unclear. CDR3 length equals 14 residues. Germline assignment: CDR1 LGHNA and CDR2 YSLEER. V was shortened by 1 base and J by 3 bases, with 9 bases between the two germline ends. CDR3 bases: TGCGCCAGCAGCCAAGCCGGCGGCTACTATGGCTACACCTTC. This translates into CASSQAGGYYGYTF.

This clonotype was seen at least ten times. The V gene is TRBV29-1, the J gene TRBJ2-7; D may be TRBD2 (5 bases). V was shortened by 6 bases and J by 0 bases, with 18 bases between the two germline ends. CDR3 length: 15 residues. Germline values: CDR1 SQVTM, CDR2 ANQGSEA. The CDR3 protein is CSVGFLAQSSYEQYF. The CDR3, as DNA: TGCAGCGTAGGATTTTTAGCGCAGAGCTCCTACGAGCAGTACTTC.

In this sample, this clonotype turned up many times. V gene TRBV2 combines with J gene TRBJ1-2; 7 bases align to TRBD1. V trimming: 7 bases; J trimming: 2 bases; junction bases outside the gene matches: 10. Germline CDR1 reads SNHLY; CDR2 reads FYNNEI. The CDR3 is made up of 15 amino acids. DNA for the CDR3: TGTGCCAGCAATCCCCACGTGACAGGGAACTATGGCTACACCTTC. This gives the protein CASNPHVTGNYGYTF.

This clonotype was counted only a few times. One junction end does not reproduce the germline sequence, and a read error may be involved. V is TRBV20-1 and J is TRBJ2-5; D is possibly TRBD1 or TRBD2 (5 bases each). The CDR3 runs to 14 residues. CDR1 DFQATT and CDR2 SNEGSKA come from the germline V gene (reference sequence). The CDR3 reads CSARGAVAPETQYF. CDR3 bases: TGCAGTGCCAGAGGGGCAGTCGCCCCAGAGACCCAGTACTTC.

This clonotype was seen repeatedly, ten times or more. The chain couples TRBV4-1 to TRBJ2-5; the D gene is possibly TRBD2 (6 bases). V was pared by 3 bases and J by 5 bases, with 13 bases between. The CDR3 is 14 residues long. Germline lookup yields CDR1 MGHRA and CDR2 YSYEKL. The DNA for the CDR3 is TGCGCCAGCAGCCAGTCTCTAGGAGGGGAGACCCAGTACTTC. Its translation: CASSQSLGGETQYF.

This clonotype was recorded at least ten times. This CDR3 is CASSSRGSNQPQHF. The DNA for the CDR3 is TGTGCCAGCAGTTCCAGGGGTAGCAATCAGCCCCAGCATTTT. The chain uses TRBV12-3 or TRBV12-4 and TRBJ1-5, with D perhaps TRBD1 (6 bases). V was pared by 4 bases and J by 0 bases, with 7 bases between. The CDR3 covers 14 residues.

This clonotype was detected many times. The V and J genes are TRBV7-8 and TRBJ1-5, with a weak D call TRBD1 (6 bases). The CDR3 spans 16 residues. CDR1 SGHVS and CDR2 FQNEAQ come from the germline V gene. V lost 4 bases, J lost 7 bases, and 20 bases lay in between. The CDR3 DNA sequence: TGTGCCAGCAGCTCGAGCTCAGGGGTACGACGCCAGCCCCAGCATTTT. Translation: CASSSSSGVRRQPQHF.

This clonotype was seen only once. Since a much larger clone is just one base distant, this may be a read error. The CDR3 nucleotides read TGCAGCGTTGAAATTCATGTAGGGGCTAAGAAGCAGTACTTC. It specifies CSVEIHVGAKKQYF. The rearrangement joins TRBV29-1 to TRBJ2-7; TRBD1 is a possible D gene (5 bases). Germline V gene lookup returns CDR1 SQVTM and CDR2 ANQGSEA. V gave up 2 bases and J gave up 8 bases, with 19 bases separating them. The CDR3 sequence is 14 residues long.

This clonotype was detected ten times or more. The chain carries TRBV7-9 and TRBJ1-4; D is undetermined. The length of the CDR3 is 14 residues. The ends were cut back, 4 bases at V and 5 bases at J, with 11 bases in the middle. Per germline, CDR1 SEHNR and CDR2 FQNEAQ (reference sequence). This CDR3 is CASSSQGWNEKLFF. The CDR3, as DNA: TGTGCCAGCAGCTCCCAAGGTTGGAATGAAAAACTGTTTTTT.

This clonotype has at least ten counts. The J gene is TRBJ2-7, the V gene TRBV12-3 or TRBV12-4; maybe TRBD1 (6 bases). Trimming pared 3 bases from V and 6 bases from J, leaving 18 bases between. The CDR3 sequence is 15 residues long. This chain's CDR3 is CASSLARGRSFEQYF. In DNA, the CDR3 is TGTGCCAGCAGTTTGGCCAGGGGAAGGAGCTTCGAGCAGTACTTC.

The table lists this clonotype with many counts. V and J are TRBV5-6 and TRBJ2-7; possibly TRBD1 for D (6 bases). Germline CDR1 reads SGHDT; CDR2 reads YYEEEE. There are 16 residues in the CDR3. V was clipped by 4 bases and J by 6 bases, with 23 bases between them. The CDR3 is CASSGLQGQWSAEQYF. The CDR3 nucleotides read TGTGCCAGCAGCGGCCTACAGGGACAATGGTCGGCCGAGCAGTACTTC.

This clonotype was seen at least ten times. The chain combines TRBV7-3 with TRBJ2-2, with D perhaps TRBD2 (7 bases). Germline-derived CDR1 and CDR2 are SGHTA and FQGTGA. The CDR3 length is 19 residues. V lost 1 base, J lost 0 bases, and 18 bases lay in between. CDR3 sequence (DNA): TGTGCCAGCAGCTTAAAAACGGGCGGGGGCAGATCGAACACCGGGGAGCTGTTTTTT. Encoded protein: CASSLKTGGGRSNTGELFF.